The present T cell receptor (beta chain) was sequenced within a study of control samples from healthy donors and cancer patients. Some clones are missing from TCRdb's copy, which holds only in-frame ones; the method was immunoSEQ multiplex PCR. The data show about 170,000 clones, approximately 90% seen once. The specimen was blood. The clonotype was recovered from a man aged 25 to 40 in good health.

The chain's CDR3 is CASSPGMGNTGYEQYF. The CDR3 nucleotides read TGTGCCAGCTCACCAGGTATGGGGAACACAGGTTACGAGCAGTACTTC. J is TRBJ2-7 and V is TRBV18; D may be TRBD1 (5 bases). The length of the CDR3 is 16 residues. Trimming took off 2 bases at V and 4 bases at J, with 18 bases between the two ends. Germline CDR1 is KGHSH and CDR2 is LQKENI.